Detailed here is one TCR beta chain. Its antigen has not been determined. No base qualities exist here, and no much larger clone lies one base off it. This sample stems from a study of blood T cell repertoires in COVID-19 (dated by TCRdb to about 2020). Broadly, across the study: Samples from collaborators originated in the United States, Italy and Spain and spanned both the acute and convalescent phases of COVID-19. Where HLA class I and class II types were available, the types were taken from metadata supplied by the sample provider, not from assay-based typing. Deeply sampled blood TCRbeta repertoires from subjects exposed to, actively infected with, or recovered from COVID-19 were included in the dataset. The prospective study material was composed of cDNA or gDNA derived from T cells, B-cell-depleted T cells, or PBMCs. Samples were obtained from the ongoing ImmuneRACE study (first 160 participants) and from over 1,000 subjects provided by 6 global collaborators. The sample metadata nearly always contained a de-identified subject ID, COVID-19 status, age in years and sex. The repertoires were made available in a free public database intended to serve as a resource for research on the immune response to SARS-CoV-2.

Here is what the overall study found, with its caveats: How much clinical and demographic metadata was included differed by source and by participant, and the metadata was provided uncurated.

TCRbeta CDR3 regions were amplified from genomic DNA by means of the immunoSEQ Assay, a bias-controlled multiplex PCR. Turning to the authors' computational methods: Within the assay, amplification of reference gene primers was used to estimate how many nucleated cells each sample contained. Sequence reads were collapsed and filtered to measure the absolute abundance of every unique TCRbeta CDR3 rearrangement. For each sample, productive Simpson clonality was calculated as the square root of Simpson's diversity index over productive rearrangements. TCRdb limited this immuneACCESS table to in-frame rearrangements with V and J called. A share of clones is missing; checked studies link under half to unresolved V genes, and the rest is unexplained. V and J calls and clone size are those listed in that table; D and trimming were worked out from the DNA. Counted in this sample were some 140,000 clones; around 78% of them appeared once. Jointly, the top ten make up roughly 1.5% of the sample.

Each collaborating institution followed its own protocols to collect whole blood in K2EDTA tubes. For TCRbeta analysis, collaborators shipped samples as frozen whole blood, isolated PBMCs, or DNA extracted from either of those sample types. CDR1 is given as SEHNR and CDR2 as FQNEAQ, both from the germline V gene (reference sequence). Trimming removed 5 bases from V and 1 base from J, leaving 9 bases between the germline ends. The CDR3 sequence holds 13 residues, the cysteine and phenylalanine included. Solely the CDR3 DNA is kept, with 39 bases framed from the first base. The sequence came from a man older than 75 with acute or convalescent COVID-19. The rearrangement combines TRBV7-9 with TRBJ2-7; the best D guess is TRBD1, with 5 bases matching. Sequencing used peripheral blood. The CDR3 is CASSPTVSYEQYF. The sequenced DNA: TGTGCCAGCAGCCCGACAGTGTCCTACGAGCAGTACTTC.